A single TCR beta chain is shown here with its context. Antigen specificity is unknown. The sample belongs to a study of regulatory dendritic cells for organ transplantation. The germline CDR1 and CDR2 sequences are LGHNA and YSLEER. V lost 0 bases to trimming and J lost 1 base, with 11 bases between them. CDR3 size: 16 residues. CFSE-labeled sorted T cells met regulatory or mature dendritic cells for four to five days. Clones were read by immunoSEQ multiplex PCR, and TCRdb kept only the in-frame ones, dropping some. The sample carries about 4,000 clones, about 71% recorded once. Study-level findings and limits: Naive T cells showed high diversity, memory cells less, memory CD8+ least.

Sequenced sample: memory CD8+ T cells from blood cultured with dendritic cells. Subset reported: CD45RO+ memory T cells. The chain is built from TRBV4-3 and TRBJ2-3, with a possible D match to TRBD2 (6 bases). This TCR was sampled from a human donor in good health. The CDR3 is CASSQDLRDRTDTQYF. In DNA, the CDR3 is TGCGCCAGCAGCCAAGATTTGCGGGATCGCACAGATACGCAGTATTTT.